This entry lists 25 T cell receptor beta chains sequenced from one sample in a study of OX40 agonist ivuxolimab in advanced cancers. The protocol was immunoSEQ multiplex PCR, while the TCRdb copy is restricted to in-frame clones and leaves out a portion. The sample includes roughly 60,000 clones, about 86% of them seen just once. The specimen comprised CD4+ or CD8+ T cells sorted from blood, sampled in a trial of the OX40 agonist ivuxolimab. The receptors were sampled from an adult with an advanced solid tumor such as melanoma, head and neck, liver or kidney cancer.

The chain is built from TRBV5-4 and TRBJ2-3, with 9 nucleotides matching TRBD2. Germline CDR1 reads SGHNT; CDR2 reads YYREEE (reference sequence). V was pared by 0 bases and J by 2 bases, with 7 bases of the junction left unmatched. This CDR3 is built from 17 residues. CDR3 coding DNA: TGTGCCAGCAGCTTGGGTACTAGCGGGCGATACACAGATACGCAGTATTTT. Translated: CASSLGTSGRYTDTQYF.

The genes are TRBV2 and TRBJ1-5; TRBD1 aligns across 10 bases. V dropped 4 bases and J dropped 6; count of bases not matched to a gene: 6. There are 15 residues in the CDR3. Germline V CDR1 and CDR2: SNHLY, FYNNEI. The CDR3 DNA sequence: TGTGCCAGCAGTGGGGGTGGGACAGGGGCTCAGCCCCAGCATTTT. This encodes CASSGGGTGAQPQHF. Supplemented by reference TRBV2 and TRBJ1-5, the full variable domain reads EPEVTQTPSHQVTQMGQEVILRCVPISNHLYFYWYRQILGQKVEFLVSFYNNEISEKSEIFDDQFSVERPDGSNFTLKIRSTKLEDSAMYFCASSGGGTGAQPQHFGDGTRLSIL.

V is TRBV6-1 and J is TRBJ2-5; TRBD2 matches at 7 bases. The DNA end is more similar to TRBJ2-7, so the J call may be wrong. The CDR3 runs 15 residues. Germline V CDR1 and CDR2: MNHNS, SASEGT. The CDR3 reads CASSEVSRESYEQYF. Written as DNA, the CDR3 is TGTGCCAGCAGTGAAGTCTCGCGGGAGTCTTACGAGCAGTACTTC.

This chain's CDR3 is CASRAGTTTSYEQYF. Written as DNA, the CDR3 is TGCGCCAGCCGAGCCGGGACTACTACCTCCTACGAGCAGTACTTC. V gene TRBV5-1 combines with J gene TRBJ2-7; TRBD2 aligns across 7 bases. In germline, CDR1 is SGHRS, CDR2 YFSETQ. The CDR3 runs 15 residues. Losses at the gene ends were 7 bases for V and 0 bases for J; bases not matched to a gene: 10.

V is TRBV5-1 and J is TRBJ2-5, with D perhaps TRBD1 (6 bases). Germline assignment: CDR1 SGHRS and CDR2 YFSETQ. The CDR3 is 14 amino acids. Between the trimmed V and J ends, which lost 4 bases and 2 bases, there was a span of 12 bases. CDR3 loop: CASSAPGTQETQYF. CDR3 nucleotide sequence: TGCGCCAGCAGCGCTCCGGGGACACAAGAGACCCAGTACTTC.

The chain links TRBV10-3 to TRBJ2-7, with D maybe TRBD1 (5 bases). Germline V gives CDR1 ENHRY, CDR2 SYGVKD. Trimming took off 4 bases at V and 6 bases at J, with 16 bases between the two ends. The CDR3 has 14 residues. CDR3 sequence reads: CAISGSWQGGEQYF. The DNA for the CDR3 is TGTGCCATCAGTGGCTCCTGGCAGGGTGGCGAGCAGTACTTC.

This rearrangement joins TRBV7-9 to TRBJ2-5; D may be TRBD1 or TRBD2 (5 bases each). The V end lost 5 bases, the J end lost 3 bases, and 22 bases lay between the germline ends. The CDR3 is made up of 17 amino acids. Germline CDR1 is SEHNR and CDR2 is FQNEAQ (reference sequence). This CDR3 reads CASSPLGRVGEKETQYF. The CDR3 bases are TGTGCCAGCAGCCCCCTGGGTAGGGTAGGGGAGAAAGAGACCCAGTACTTC.

The rearrangement links TRBV5-1 to TRBJ1-2; 8 bases fit TRBD1. This CDR3 comprises 14 residues. With V trimmed by 6 bases and J by 0 bases, 4 bases remained unmatched. Germline lookup yields CDR1 SGHRS and CDR2 YFSETQ. CDR3 sequence (DNA): TGCGCCAGCACCCCGGACAGGGCTAACTATGGCTACACCTTC. This codes for CASTPDRANYGYTF.

This clone has a handful of counts. The rearrangement links TRBV9 to TRBJ2-7, with D unclear. Germline values: CDR1 SGDLS, CDR2 YYNGEE. Trimming shortened V by 8 bases and J by 7 bases, and 19 bases separated the two germline ends. This CDR3 region has 13 residues. CDR3 coding DNA: TGTGCCAGTGGAGAGGAAAGCTACGGGGAGCAGTACTTC. This translates into CASGEESYGEQYF.

This clone appeared a single time. The CDR3 spells CASSLSGLAGSLGYF. CDR3 sequence (DNA): TGCGCCAGCAGCCTTTCGGGACTAGCGGGTTCCTTGGGGTATTTT. This rearrangement joins TRBV5-1 to TRBJ2-3, with 12 nucleotides matching TRBD2. With 4 bases clipped from V and 14 bases from J, the junction kept 14 bases outside the gene matches. Germline lookup yields CDR1 SGHRS and CDR2 YFSETQ. The CDR3 covers 15 residues.

The chain combines TRBV15 with TRBJ1-5; the D gene is possibly TRBD1 (5 bases). The V end was cut by 0 bases, the J end by 8 bases, with 14 bases between. The CDR3 extends over 15 amino acids. Germline V lookup: CDR1 LNHNV, CDR2 YYDKDF (reference sequence). CDR3 residues: CATSRDRTPREPQHF. As DNA, the CDR3 is TGTGCCACCAGCAGAGATAGGACACCAAGGGAGCCCCAGCATTTT.

V gene TRBV9 combines with J gene TRBJ2-5, with D perhaps matching TRBD2 (6 bases). The germline V gene encodes CDR1 SGDLS and CDR2 YYNGEE. This CDR3 is built from 15 residues. V dropped 2 bases and J dropped 5 bases, with 16 bases sitting between them. CDR3 residues: CASSVSQGLRETQYF. The CDR3 DNA follows: TGTGCCAGCAGCGTGTCCCAGGGACTTAGGGAGACCCAGTACTTC.

This chain uses TRBV30 with TRBJ2-3; TRBD2 aligns across 8 bases. This CDR3 has 14 residues. Germline-derived CDR1 and CDR2 are GTSNPN and SVGIG (reference sequence). V shed 4 bases, J shed 8 bases, and the junction held 11 bases outside the gene matches. The CDR3 loop is CAWISSGVAATQYF. CDR3 bases: TGTGCCTGGATTAGTAGCGGGGTTGCCGCTACGCAGTATTTT.

In this sample, this clone turned up once. The CDR3 protein is CASSLGVSGANVLTF. CDR3 bases: TGTGCCAGCAGCTTAGGGGTCTCTGGGGCCAACGTCCTGACTTTC. The rearrangement links TRBV11-2 to TRBJ2-6; D is unclear. The CDR3 extends over 15 amino acids. Germline CDR1 is SGHAT and CDR2 is FQNNGV. V was shortened by 1 base and J by 0 bases, with 4 bases between the two germline ends.

The J gene is TRBJ2-3, the V gene TRBV7-6, with 7 bases aligning to TRBD1. The CDR3 totals 14 residues. Germline V gene data show CDR1 as SGHVS and CDR2 as FNYEAQ. V shed 3 bases, J shed 1 base, and the junction held 1 base outside the gene matches. The CDR3 is CASSFGTGTDTQYF. As DNA, the CDR3 is TGTGCCAGCAGCTTTGGGACAGGCACAGATACGCAGTATTTT.

The V call is TRBV19, the J call TRBJ1-1; TRBD1 aligns across 7 bases. The CDR3 covers 16 residues. Germline CDR1 and CDR2: LNHDA and SQIVND (reference sequence). The V and J ends lost 1 base and 0 bases, in that order; junction bases with no gene match: 5. This chain's CDR3 is CASSIATGVMNTEAFF. The CDR3 DNA is TGTGCCAGTAGTATAGCAACAGGGGTAATGAACACTGAAGCTTTCTTT.

The chain carries TRBV28 and TRBJ2-7; D gene uncertain. The V end lost 6 bases, the J end lost 3 bases, and 15 bases lay between the germline ends. This CDR3 spans 14 amino acids. Germline lookup yields CDR1 MDHEN and CDR2 SYDVKM. The CDR3 DNA follows: TGTGCCAGCAGCCTTCTGGACGGGCGCTACGAGCAGTACTTC. It is translated as CASSLLDGRYEQYF.

The chain joins TRBV30 to TRBJ1-6; no firm D call. This CDR3 contains 15 residues. V lost 0 bases and J 3 bases, leaving 9 bases between the germline ends. CDR1 is GTSNPN, CDR2 SVGIG, per germline (reference sequence). The CDR3 region has the DNA TGTGCCTGGAGTGTAGAATGGGACTATAATTCACCCCTCCACTTT. It specifies CAWSVEWDYNSPLHF. Drawing the rest from reference TRBV30 and TRBJ1-6, the complete variable domain is SQTIHQWPATLVQPVGSPLSLECTVEGTSNPNLYWYRQAAGRGLQLLFYSVGIGQISSEVPQNLSASRPQDRQFILSSKKLLLSDSGFYLCAWSVEWDYNSPLHFGNGTRLTVT.

The V and J genes are TRBV18 and TRBJ2-5, with 9 bases matching TRBD1. With 6 bases clipped from V and 2 bases from J, the junction kept 13 bases outside the gene matches. This CDR3 comprises 17 residues. Germline values: CDR1 KGHSH, CDR2 LQKENI. The CDR3 DNA reads TGTGCCAGCTCGCCCGGGACAGGGTTTGTTGGACAAGAGACCCAGTACTTC. It specifies CASSPGTGFVGQETQYF.

This chain links TRBV7-2 with TRBJ2-3; D call uncertain. V was shortened by 5 bases and J by 6 bases, with 6 bases between the two germline ends. Germline CDR1 and CDR2: SGHTA and FQGNSA. CDR3 length: 11 amino acids. CDR3 protein: CASSPWDTQYF. The CDR3 DNA sequence: TGTGCCAGCAGCCCCTGGGATACGCAGTATTTT.

This sequence joins TRBV7-3 and TRBJ2-1; D not certain. The CDR3 spans 13 residues. Germline V gene sequence: CDR1 SGHTA, CDR2 FQGTGA. Trimming took 3 bases from V and 5 from J, leaving 8 bases between them. The CDR3 DNA is TGTGCCAGCAGCTTTGATAGGAACAATGAGCAGTTCTTC. This translates into CASSFDRNNEQFF.

The J gene is TRBJ1-1, the V gene TRBV29-1; D is unresolved. The V gene lost 4 bases and the J gene lost 2 bases, with 8 bases spanning the gap. The CDR3 runs to 12 residues. Germline V gene lookup returns CDR1 SQVTM and CDR2 ANQGSEA. In DNA, the CDR3 is TGCAGCGTTGGTAATCAAAACACTGAAGCTTTCTTT. Amino acids: CSVGNQNTEAFF. Variable domain in full (rest from reference TRBV29-1 and TRBJ1-1): SAVISQKPSRDICQRGTSLTIQCQVDSQVTMMFWYRQQPGQSLTLIATANQGSEATYESGFVIDKFPISRPNLTFSTLTVSNMSPEDSSIYLCSVGNQNTEAFFGQGTRLTVV.

This clone has just one count. The chain uses TRBV29-1 and TRBJ2-3; maybe TRBD1 (5 bases). CDR1 is SQVTM, CDR2 ANQGSEA, per germline. V was cut by 3 bases and J by 3 bases, with 10 bases left in between. The CDR3 length is 13 residues. The CDR3 region has the DNA TGCAGCGTTGAGAGGCAGGGAACAGATACGCAGTATTTT. Residues: CSVERQGTDTQYF.

The V and J genes are TRBV5-1 and TRBJ1-1; perhaps TRBD1 as D (6 bases). Germline loops: CDR1 SGHRS, CDR2 YFSETQ. CDR3 length: 14 amino acids. The V end lost 5 bases, the J end lost 4 bases, and 15 bases lay between the germline ends. The CDR3 spells CASSYREKGTEAFF. The CDR3 DNA sequence: TGCGCCAGCAGTTACAGGGAAAAGGGCACTGAAGCTTTCTTT.

This sequence joins TRBV7-8 and TRBJ2-7; D is possibly TRBD1 or TRBD2 (7 bases each). V shed 5 bases and J shed 4 bases, with 24 bases lying between them. The germline gives CDR1 SGHVS, CDR2 FQNEAQ. CDR3 length: 17 amino acids. CDR3 sequence: CASSPLLGGTAFYEQYF. CDR3 DNA: TGTGCCAGCAGCCCCCTTCTCGGGGGGACAGCATTTTACGAGCAGTACTTC.